This is a list of T cell receptor beta chains from one sample in a study. TCRdb independently ran MiXCR on the RT-PCR reads; one entry per CDR3 protein. The data hold 550,000 to 750,000 distinct CDR3 sequences, with 14% observed a single time. Sequencing was done on a sample of memory CD4+ T cells from blood. These receptors all come from a female donor in good health, serving as a healthy control. CDR3s include the opening cysteine and the closing phenylalanine or tryptophan. The D gene is left open where the match is weak. Clone size is given for some rows only: seen once, a few or many times, or a class if the clone is expanded.

j_call | d_call | clone_size | v_call | cdr3_aa | cdr3_nt
TRBJ2-3 | TRBD2 | many | TRBV7-2 | CASSLMGLVADTQYF | TGTGCCAGCAGCTTAATGGGACTAGTTGCAGATACGCAGTATTTT
TRBJ2-3 | - | many | TRBV20-1 | CSAPGLTADTQYF | TGCAGTGCCCCGGGGCTTACGGCAGATACGCAGTATTTT
TRBJ1-1 | TRBD1 | few | TRBV28 | CASRGTGGRETEAFF | TGTGCCAGCAGGGGGACAGGGGGCAGGGAGACTGAAGCTTTCTTT
TRBJ2-3 | - | few | TRBV24-1 | CATSDYGGRTDTQYF | TGTGCCACCAGTGATTACGGGGGGCGCACAGATACGCAGTATTTT
TRBJ2-3 | - | many | TRBV30 | CAWSIGTFTDTQYF | TGTGCCTGGAGTATAGGTACATTCACAGATACGCAGTATTTT
TRBJ1-6 | - | many | TRBV6-1 | CASRAGNSPLHF | TGTGCCAGCAGGGCAGGGAATTCACCCCTCCACTTT
TRBJ1-6 | - | - | TRBV7-6 | CASSLGSRTSSPLHF | TGTGCCAGCAGCTTAGGGTCCCGGACCAGTTCACCCCTCCACTTT
TRBJ1-5 | TRBD1 | - | TRBV7-8 | CASSLRDSYSNQPQHF | TGTGCCAGCAGCCTCCGGGACAGCTATAGCAATCAGCCCCAGCATTTT
TRBJ1-1 | - | - | TRBV20-1 | CSARDPKVKNTEAFF | TGCAGTGCTAGAGATCCCAAGGTTAAGAACACTGAAGCTTTCTTT
TRBJ2-7 | - | many | TRBV18 | CASSPPIQRYEQYF | TGTGCCAGCTCACCACCGATACAGCGCTACGAGCAGTACTTC
TRBJ1-2 | - | many | TRBV12-3/TRBV12-4 | CASSLRGGYGYTF | TGTGCCAGCAGCTTGCGGGGAGGCTATGGCTACACCTTC
TRBJ2-7 | - | few | TRBV12-3/TRBV12-4 | CASGRGSEQYF | TGTGCCAGTGGGCGTGGGAGCGAGCAGTACTTC
TRBJ2-3 | TRBD2 | - | TRBV12-3/TRBV12-4 | CASMKREVTDTQYF | TGTGCCAGCATGAAGCGGGAAGTCACAGATACGCAGTATTTT
TRBJ2-1 | - | - | TRBV15 | CATSRAGHPVDEQFF | TGTGCCACCAGCAGAGCTGGGCACCCCGTCGATGAGCAGTTCTTC
TRBJ2-1 | TRBD2 | - | TRBV20-1 | CSAKGLAIHEQFF | TGCAGTGCGAAGGGACTAGCTATCCATGAGCAGTTCTTC
TRBJ2-7 | - | many | TRBV25-1 | CASSDRAAEAYEQYF | TGTGCCAGCAGTGATAGGGCAGCAGAAGCCTACGAGCAGTACTTC
TRBJ1-2 | - | once | TRBV19 | CASSMADRVSYGYTF | TGTGCCAGTAGTATGGCCGACCGAGTCTCCTATGGCTACACCTTC
TRBJ1-1 | - | many | TRBV5-1 | CASSNKLDIMNTEAFF | TGCGCCAGCAGCAACAAACTGGACATAATGAACACTGAAGCTTTCTTT
TRBJ2-1 | TRBD1 | few | TRBV10-3 | CAISVKGAVRMRDNEQFF | TGTGCCATCAGTGTGAAGGGGGCCGTGCGGATGCGGGACAATGAGCAGTTCTTC
TRBJ2-1 | TRBD1 | few | TRBV3-1 | CASSPGTAPYNEQFF | TGTGCCAGCAGCCCGGGGACAGCTCCCTACAATGAGCAGTTCTTC
TRBJ2-1 | TRBD2 | many | TRBV20-1 | CSATSGSIYNEQFF | TGCAGTGCTACTAGCGGGAGTATCTACAATGAGCAGTTCTTC
TRBJ2-5 | - | - | TRBV5-1 | CASSLYEGTKETQYF | TGCGCCAGCAGCTTGTACGAGGGTACCAAAGAGACCCAGTACTTC
TRBJ1-1 | TRBD1 | - | TRBV6-2/TRBV6-3 | CASKRQGSGAFF | TGTGCCAGCAAACGACAGGGGTCGGGGGCTTTCTTT
TRBJ2-1 | - | many | TRBV7-6 | CASSSSGSSVYEQFF | TGTGCCAGCAGCTCGTCGGGTTCGTCGGTCTATGAGCAGTTCTTC
TRBJ1-1 | - | - | TRBV6-6 | CASSYSTWGGTEAFF | TGTGCCAGCAGTTACTCGACTTGGGGTGGCACTGAAGCTTTCTTT
TRBJ2-1 | - | few | TRBV9 | CASSVGHNEQFF | TGTGCCAGCAGCGTCGGGCACAATGAGCAGTTCTTC
TRBJ2-7 | TRBD1 | - | TRBV3-1 | CASSAGTGGWYEQYF | TGTGCCAGCAGCGCAGGGACAGGGGGGTGGTACGAGCAGTACTTC
TRBJ2-1 | TRBD2 | few | TRBV7-2 | CAIDGSGRLNEQFF | TGTGCCATCGACGGAAGCGGGAGGCTGAATGAGCAGTTCTTC